These 19 T cell receptor beta chains originate from one sample sequenced in a study of OX40 agonist ivuxolimab in advanced cancers. Data came from immunoSEQ multiplex PCR; TCRdb stores just in-frame clones and leaves some out. The table records 40,000 to 50,000 clones, about 86% of them present only once. This specimen consisted of CD4+ or CD8+ T cells sorted from blood, obtained in a trial of the OX40 agonist ivuxolimab. The receptors stem from an adult with an advanced solid tumor such as melanoma, head and neck, liver or kidney cancer.

This chain uses TRBV14 with TRBJ2-3; the match to TRBD2 covers 8 bases. With 4 bases clipped from V and 0 bases from J, the junction kept 9 bases outside the gene matches. Germline values: CDR1 SGHDN, CDR2 FVKESK. The CDR3 contains 17 residues. CDR3 bases: TGTGCCAGCAGCCTGGCGGGGGGCTTCCTTAGCACAGATACGCAGTATTTT. As protein: CASSLAGGFLSTDTQYF.

This clone was recorded a few times. The chain links TRBV30 to TRBJ1-1; D is undetermined. Germline-derived CDR1 and CDR2 are GTSNPN and SVGIG (reference sequence). V was shortened by 5 bases and J by 2 bases, with 9 bases between the two germline ends. This CDR3 has 12 amino acids. The CDR3 DNA reads as TGTGCCTGGGGCCAGACTAACACTGAAGCTTTCTTT. Translating gives CAWGQTNTEAFF.

The chain couples TRBV11-3 to TRBJ2-2, with 10 bases fitting TRBD1. The trim removed 4 bases at V and 7 bases at J, leaving 9 bases unmatched. The CDR3 extends over 16 amino acids. Germline V gene sequence: CDR1 SGHNT, CDR2 YENEEA. Here the CDR3 DNA reads TGTGCCAGCAGCTCATCCGGGACAGGGGCGAGCGGGGAGCTGTTTTTT. Amino acid sequence: CASSSSGTGASGELFF. The complete variable domain, with remaining parts taken from reference TRBV11-3 and TRBJ2-2, reads EAGVVQSPRYKIIEKKQPVAFWCNPISGHNTLYWYLQNLGQGPELLIRYENEEAVDDSQLPKDRFSAERLKGVDSTLKIQPAELGDSAVYLCASSSSGTGASGELFFGEGSRLTVL.

The V and J genes are TRBV11-2 and TRBJ2-1; 7 bases are shared with TRBD1. The CDR3 spans 15 residues. The germline V gene has CDR1 SGHAT and CDR2 FQNNGV. Losses at the gene ends were 7 bases for V and 5 bases for J; bases not matched to a gene: 11. This chain's CDR3 is CASIRGQPKNNEQFF. DNA for the CDR3: TGTGCCAGCATCCGGGGACAGCCAAAAAACAATGAGCAGTTCTTC.

The chain recombines TRBV5-1 with TRBJ2-7, with TRBD1 matching over 7 bases. V lost 1 base to trimming and J lost 2 bases; unmatched junction nucleotides: 3. This CDR3 region has 14 residues. Germline V gene data show CDR1 as SGHRS and CDR2 as YFSETQ. The CDR3 sequence: CASSLTGAPYEQYF. Here the CDR3 DNA reads TGCGCCAGCAGCTTGACAGGGGCCCCCTACGAGCAGTACTTC.

V is TRBV19 and J is TRBJ1-1; D is unclear. The germline gives CDR1 LNHDA, CDR2 SQIVND (reference sequence). This CDR3 region has 14 residues. The V gene lost 5 bases and the J gene lost 7 bases, with 17 bases spanning the gap. In DNA, the CDR3 is TGTGCCAGTAGTGATCGGACCCTGCGGGGTGAAGCTTTCTTT. Translating gives CASSDRTLRGEAFF.

The chain has TRBV5-1 and TRBJ2-1, with TRBD1 matching 7 bases. Trimming at V came to 7 bases and at J to 6 bases, leaving 10 bases not matched to a gene. The CDR3 runs 14 residues. The V gene's germline CDR1 is SGHRS and CDR2 YFSETQ. For the CDR3, the DNA is TGCGCCAGCTACCGCGGCGCAGGGGGCAATGAGCAGTTCTTC. It translates to CASYRGAGGNEQFF. Combining the CDR3 with reference TRBV5-1 and TRBJ2-1 gives the whole variable domain KAGVTQTPRYLIKTRGQQVTLSCSPISGHRSVSWYQQTPGQGLQFLFEYFSETQRNKGNFPGRFSGRQFSNSRSEMNVSTLELGDSALYLCASYRGAGGNEQFFGPGTRLTVL.

The chain combines TRBV18 with TRBJ2-7; a possible D gene is TRBD2 (7 bases). The CDR3 totals 15 residues. Trimming cost V 6 bases and J 2 bases, with 17 bases left between them. The germline gives CDR1 KGHSH, CDR2 LQKENI. The DNA for the CDR3 is TGTGCCAGCTCGATGGGGCGGGGGCCCCCCTACGAGCAGTACTTC. Protein sequence: CASSMGRGPPYEQYF.

This clone has more than one count but fewer than ten. The V gene is TRBV7-3, the J gene TRBJ2-1; possible D gene TRBD1, 6 bases. This CDR3 comprises 15 residues. The germline CDR1 and CDR2 sequences are SGHTA and FQGTGA. Trimming left V 4 bases short and J 7 bases short, with 17 bases between. The CDR3 bases are TGTGCCAGCAGCTCAGAAGCAGGGGTTAGTAATGAGCAGTTCTTC. Translating it yields CASSSEAGVSNEQFF.

This clone was seen a single time. The chain has TRBV10-3 and TRBJ2-7; a possible D gene is TRBD1 (5 bases). V lost 3 bases, J lost 1 base, and 16 bases lay in between. Germline CDR1 and CDR2: ENHRY and SYGVKD. The CDR3 has 16 amino acids. The CDR3 region is CAISERQGKISYEQYF. The CDR3, as DNA: TGTGCCATCAGTGAACGGCAGGGCAAGATTTCCTACGAGCAGTACTTC.

The chain recombines TRBV6-1 with TRBJ2-2, with D perhaps matching TRBD1 (6 bases). V was trimmed by 5 bases and J by 3 bases, leaving 10 bases between them. Looked up from germline, CDR1 is MNHNS and CDR2 is SASEGT. The CDR3 spans 14 residues. CDR3 in amino acids: CASSTGSDTGELFF. DNA of the CDR3: TGTGCCAGCAGTACAGGGAGCGACACCGGGGAGCTGTTTTTT.

This chain links TRBV30 with TRBJ1-2, with 8 positions matching TRBD1. Losses at the gene ends were 4 bases for V and 1 base for J; bases not matched to a gene: 5. The CDR3 sequence is 14 residues long. Germline V gene lookup returns CDR1 GTSNPN and CDR2 SVGIG (reference sequence). The CDR3 region is CAWTSQGVNYGYTF. The CDR3 nucleotides read TGTGCCTGGACCTCACAGGGGGTTAACTATGGCTACACCTTC.

The gene calls are TRBV29-1 and TRBJ2-2, with TRBD1 as a possible D gene (5 bases). Germline V CDR1 and CDR2: SQVTM, ANQGSEA. The CDR3 sequence is 11 residues long. The ends were cut back, 2 bases at V and 12 bases at J, with 10 bases in the middle. CDR3 sequence: CSVESAGKLFF. The CDR3 coding sequence is TGCAGCGTTGAAAGCGCAGGGAAGCTGTTTTTT.

The chain couples TRBV6-5 to TRBJ1-5; D might be TRBD1 (6 bases). The CDR3 totals 13 residues. The V end was cut by 6 bases, the J end by 6 bases, with 12 bases between. Germline CDR1 reads MNHEY; CDR2 reads SVGAGI. Here the CDR3 DNA reads TGTGCCAGCAGGCCGACAGGTGGTCAGCCCCAGCATTTT. It translates to CASRPTGGQPQHF.

The CDR3: CASRGGLGRSYEQYF. CDR3 sequence (DNA): TGTGCCAGCAGAGGGGGGCTAGGAAGGAGCTACGAGCAGTACTTC. This sequence joins TRBV2 and TRBJ2-7; the D gene could be TRBD1 or TRBD2 (6 bases each). This CDR3 has 15 amino acids. The V end was cut by 6 bases, the J end by 3 bases, with 18 bases between. Germline-derived CDR1 and CDR2 are SNHLY and FYNNEI.

This sequence joins TRBV5-8 and TRBJ2-7; the D call may be TRBD1 or TRBD2 (5 bases each). CDR3 length: 14 residues. Germline CDR1 reads SGHTS; CDR2 reads YDEGEE. Trimming stripped 6 bases from V and 5 bases from J, with 18 bases between. CDR3 loop: CASIPWTRGNEQYF. The CDR3 nucleotides read TGTGCCAGCATCCCCTGGACCCGGGGCAACGAGCAGTACTTC.

The gene calls are TRBV7-2 and TRBJ1-1, with 10 bases fitting TRBD1. V gave up 5 bases and J gave up 3 bases; unmatched junction bases: 3. This CDR3 is built from 14 residues. CDR1 and CDR2 from the germline V gene are SGHTA and FQGNSA. The CDR3 here is CASSLTGGYTEAFF. CDR3 DNA: TGTGCCAGCAGCCTGACAGGGGGCTACACTGAAGCTTTCTTT. The entire variable domain, with the rest obtained from reference TRBV7-2 and TRBJ1-1, is as follows: GAGVSQSPSNKVTEKGKDVELRCDPISGHTALYWYRQSLGQGLEFLIYFQGNSAPDKSGLPSDRFSAERTGGSVSTLTIQRTQQEDSAVYLCASSLTGGYTEAFFGQGTRLTVV.

In DNA form, the CDR3 reads TGTGCCAGCAGCGATCCATTAGCGGGAGTTAGCACAGATACGCAGTATTTT. This codes for CASSDPLAGVSTDTQYF. The chain has TRBV9 and TRBJ2-3, with TRBD2 identical over 9 bases. Germline V CDR1 and CDR2: SGDLS, YYNGEE. The CDR3 contains 17 residues. J lost 0 bases, V lost 3 bases, and 8 bases had no gene match. Full variable domain (rest looked up from reference TRBV9 and TRBJ2-3): DSGVTQTPKHLITATGQRVTLRCSPRSGDLSVYWYQQSLDQGLQFLIQYYNGEERAKGNILERFSAQQFPDLHSELNLSSLELGDSALYFCASSDPLAGVSTDTQYFGPGTRLTVL.

The V and J genes are TRBV11-2 and TRBJ2-1, with 7 bases lining up with TRBD1. The CDR3 is made up of 15 amino acids. After removal of 3 bases from V and 7 bases from J, the junction contained 9 bases not matched to a gene. CDR1 SGHAT and CDR2 FQNNGV come from the germline V gene. CDR3 sequence: CASSFSGDRDNEQFF. The CDR3 nucleotides are TGTGCCAGCAGCTTTTCAGGAGACAGGGATAATGAGCAGTTCTTC. The variable domain in full, with the rest retrieved from reference TRBV11-2 and TRBJ2-1, is EAGVAQSPRYKIIEKRQSVAFWCNPISGHATLYWYQQILGQGPKLLIQFQNNGVVDDSQLPKDRFSAERLKGVDSTLKIQPAKLEDSAVYLCASSFSGDRDNEQFFGPGTRLTVL.